Listed below are T cell receptor beta chains from one sample, sequenced in a study of lymphopenia after photon versus proton radiotherapy. Sequenced by immunoSEQ multiplex PCR; TCRdb stores in-frame clones only, minus some. The sample includes 35,000 to 50,000 clones, approximately 83% of them seen just once. The sequences come from peripheral blood, collected from a patient treated with proton-based radiotherapy. These receptors all stem from a woman in her sixties or seventies with pancreatic cancer. Both conserved end residues are part of each CDR3. The D gene is left open where the match is weak. The size of a clone is reported for some rows only, either as once, few or many, or as a class for expanded clones.

V	J	size	D	CDR3	DNA
TRBV7-9	TRBJ1-5	few	.	CASSENQGLSNQPQHF	TGTGCCAGCAGCGAAAATCAGGGATTGAGCAATCAGCCCCAGCATTTT
TRBV28	TRBJ2-2	.	TRBD2	CASTTGTRNTGELFF	TGTGCCAGCACAACCGGGACTAGGAACACCGGGGAGCTGTTTTTT
TRBV29-1	TRBJ1-1	.	.	CSVGASRLNTEAFF	TGCAGCGTTGGGGCAAGCCGGTTGAACACTGAAGCTTTCTTT
TRBV11-2	TRBJ1-5	.	.	CASSLSEGQPQHF	TGTGCCAGCAGCTTAAGCGAGGGTCAGCCCCAGCATTTT
TRBV28	TRBJ1-5	.	.	CASSLGSQPQHF	TGTGCCAGCAGTTTAGGGTCTCAGCCCCAGCATTTT
TRBV19	TRBJ2-5	.	TRBD2	CASSGGGETQYF	TGTGCCAGTAGTGGGGGAGGGGAGACCCAGTACTTC
TRBV5-4	TRBJ2-2	.	.	CASSSRHWNTGELFF	TGTGCCAGCAGCTCTCGACACTGGAACACCGGGGAGCTGTTTTTT
TRBV27	TRBJ1-1	few	.	CASSFNPGANTEAFF	TGTGCCAGCAGTTTTAATCCAGGGGCTAACACTGAAGCTTTCTTT
TRBV4-1	TRBJ2-1	few	TRBD2	CASSQEGGRASDEQFF	TGCGCCAGCAGCCAAGAAGGCGGGAGGGCCTCAGATGAGCAGTTCTTC
TRBV20-1	TRBJ1-2	.	.	CSARDDVRYTF	TGCAGTGCTAGAGACGACGTGCGCTACACCTTC
TRBV5-1	TRBJ2-5	.	TRBD1	CASSFGDRNQETQYF	TGCGCCAGCAGCTTTGGGGACAGGAACCAAGAGACCCAGTACTTC
TRBV9	TRBJ2-5	.	TRBD2	CASSASGNRGETQYF	TGTGCCAGCAGCGCTAGCGGGAACCGGGGGGAGACCCAGTACTTC
TRBV10-3	TRBJ1-5	.	.	CAISARDQPQHF	TGTGCCATCAGTGCCAGGGACCAGCCCCAGCATTTT
TRBV28	TRBJ1-1	.	.	CASTPGAGVVTEAFF	TGTGCCAGCACCCCAGGAGCAGGGGTAGTCACTGAAGCTTTCTTT
TRBV28	TRBJ1-2	.	.	CASSLRDNNYGYTF	TGTGCCAGCAGTCTGAGGGACAATAACTATGGCTACACCTTC
TRBV5-1	TRBJ1-1	.	TRBD1	CASSRGGTENTEAFF	TGCGCCAGCAGCAGGGGCGGGACAGAAAACACTGAAGCTTTCTTT
TRBV6-1	TRBJ1-4	once	.	CASSEITATNEKLFF	TGTGCCAGCAGTGAAATCACTGCAACTAATGAAAAACTGTTTTTT
TRBV7-2	TRBJ2-7	.	TRBD2	CASSPPGLAGTEQYF	TGTGCCAGCAGCCCCCCGGGACTAGCGGGAACCGAGCAGTACTTC
TRBV7-2	TRBJ2-1	.	TRBD2	CASSVAGGSYNEQFF	TGTGCCAGCAGCGTAGCGGGAGGTTCCTACAATGAGCAGTTCTTC
TRBV19	TRBJ1-1	.	.	CASIDGGSMNTEAFF	TGTGCCAGTATCGATGGGGGGAGCATGAACACTGAAGCTTTCTTT
TRBV6-6	TRBJ2-7	.	TRBD1	CASSTSGQGIYEQYF	TGTGCCAGCAGTACCTCGGGACAGGGGATCTACGAGCAGTACTTC
TRBV10-3	TRBJ2-7	.	TRBD1	CAIRLGQGGYEQYF	TGTGCCATCAGATTAGGACAGGGAGGTTACGAGCAGTACTTC
TRBV9	TRBJ2-1	.	TRBD2	CASSAEGLAGGYNEQFF	TGTGCCAGCAGCGCAGAGGGACTAGCGGGAGGGTACAATGAGCAGTTCTTC
TRBV7-8	TRBJ2-3	.	TRBD1	CASSWGQNTDTQYF	TGTGCCAGCAGCTGGGGACAGAACACAGATACGCAGTATTTT
TRBV6-5	TRBJ1-2	.	TRBD1	CASRTTGTGGYTF	TGTGCCAGCAGGACGACAGGGACCGGTGGCTACACCTTC
TRBV19	TRBJ2-6	.	.	CASDETGWVSGANVLTF	TGTGCCAGCGACGAGACAGGATGGGTCTCTGGGGCCAACGTCCTGACTTTC
TRBV29-1	TRBJ2-7	.	.	CSVATVSSYEQYF	TGCAGCGTTGCGACGGTAAGCTCCTACGAGCAGTACTTC
TRBV5-4	TRBJ2-3	few	TRBD2	CASREGLAALAQYF	TGTGCCAGCAGGGAGGGACTAGCGGCCCTCGCGCAGTATTTT
TRBV5-1	TRBJ1-1	.	.	CASSLTGHTEAFF	TGCGCCAGCAGTTTAACAGGGCACACTGAAGCTTTCTTT
TRBV10-1	TRBJ1-2	many	.	CASSEMWGRDYGYTF	TGCGCCAGCAGTGAGATGTGGGGACGGGACTATGGCTACACCTTC
TRBV6-4	TRBJ2-1	.	TRBD2	CASSETTSGSYNEQFF	TGTGCCAGCAGTGAGACGACTAGCGGGAGTTACAATGAGCAGTTCTTC
TRBV7-2	TRBJ2-1	.	TRBD2	CASSSTSGSKNEQFF	TGTGCCAGCAGCTCGACTAGCGGGAGTAAAAATGAGCAGTTCTTC
TRBV7-9	TRBJ2-3	.	.	CASSSSSDTQYF	TGTGCCAGCAGCTCCTCCTCAGATACGCAGTATTTT
TRBV5-4	TRBJ1-2	.	.	CASSLDTGYYGYTF	TGTGCCAGCAGCTTGGATACAGGTTATTATGGCTACACCTTC
TRBV9	TRBJ2-7	.	TRBD2	CASSVALAGGPYEQYF	TGTGCCAGCAGCGTAGCACTAGCGGGAGGGCCCTACGAGCAGTACTTC
TRBV28	TRBJ2-1	.	.	CASSNPIANEQFF	TGTGCCAGCAGCAACCCTATTGCCAATGAGCAGTTCTTC
TRBV25-1	TRBJ1-3	.	.	CASEPTFNSGNTIYF	TGTGCCAGCGAGCCGACTTTTAACTCTGGAAACACCATATATTTT
TRBV7-9	TRBJ2-1	.	TRBD2	CASRGAGGPSYYNEQFF	TGTGCCAGCAGAGGAGCGGGAGGGCCATCTTACTACAATGAGCAGTTCTTC
TRBV10-2	TRBJ2-3	.	TRBD2	CASSESEAGGEDTQYF	TGCGCCAGCAGTGAGTCTGAAGCGGGAGGGGAAGATACGCAGTATTTT
TRBV27	TRBJ1-5	few	.	CASSLSITTFGAQHF	TGTGCCAGCAGTTTATCGATTACGACCTTTGGAGCCCAGCATTTT
TRBV4-3	TRBJ1-4	.	.	CASSPGRQRPATNEKLFF	TGCGCCAGCAGCCCGGGACGCCAACGCCCTGCAACTAATGAAAAACTGTTTTTT
TRBV28	TRBJ1-1	.	.	CASSQGQRNTEAFF	TGTGCCAGCAGTCAAGGACAGAGGAACACTGAAGCTTTCTTT
TRBV30	TRBJ1-1	.	.	CARIRQGTEAFF	TGTGCCAGGATACGGCAGGGCACTGAAGCTTTCTTT
TRBV28	TRBJ1-4	.	TRBD1	CASSDRGRDEKLFF	TGTGCCAGCAGCGACAGGGGGCGCGATGAAAAACTGTTTTTT
TRBV29-1	TRBJ2-3	once	TRBD2	CSADSGLAGDTQYF	TGCAGCGCGGACTCGGGACTAGCGGGGGATACGCAGTATTTT
TRBV11-1	TRBJ2-1	.	TRBD2	CASSSPKAGVSDEQFF	TGTGCCAGCAGCTCGCCTAAAGCGGGAGTTAGCGATGAGCAGTTCTTC
TRBV6-5	TRBJ1-2	.	.	CASSYRGPQGGYTF	TGTGCCAGCAGTTACAGGGGACCCCAGGGTGGCTACACCTTC
TRBV11-3	TRBJ1-4	.	.	CASSLRAGKLFF	TGTGCCAGCAGCCTCAGGGCGGGGAAACTGTTTTTT
TRBV11-3	TRBJ2-1	.	TRBD2	CASSPHPPGTSGKDEQFF	TGTGCCAGCAGCCCTCACCCCCCCGGGACTAGCGGGAAGGATGAGCAGTTCTTC
TRBV5-1	TRBJ1-4	.	TRBD1	CASSAPGQGDEKLFF	TGCGCCAGCAGCGCCCCGGGACAGGGGGACGAAAAACTGTTTTTT
TRBV6-5	TRBJ2-7	.	TRBD1	CASTEAGTGAYEQYF	TGTGCCAGCACCGAAGCAGGGACAGGGGCCTACGAGCAGTACTTC
TRBV6-5	TRBJ1-4	.	TRBD1	CASSYGQGVNEKLFF	TGTGCCAGCAGTTACGGGCAGGGGGTAAATGAAAAACTGTTTTTT
TRBV11-3	TRBJ2-5	.	.	CASSLAVGNRGGAAQYF	TGTGCCAGCAGCTTAGCGGTGGGCAATCGGGGCGGGGCGGCCCAGTACTTC
TRBV7-2	TRBJ2-1	.	.	CASSLVGSYNEQFF	TGTGCCAGCAGCTTAGTCGGCTCCTACAATGAGCAGTTCTTC
TRBV27	TRBJ2-1	once	TRBD2	CASSPSGVSYNEQFF	TGTGCCAGCAGTCCTAGCGGGGTCTCCTACAATGAGCAGTTCTTC
TRBV28	TRBJ2-5	.	.	CASSRLGAQETQYF	TGTGCCAGCAGTCGCTTGGGAGCCCAGGAGACCCAGTACTTC
TRBV29-1	TRBJ1-4	.	.	CSVRYSQYEKLFF	TGCAGCGTTCGATACAGTCAGTATGAAAAACTGTTTTTT
TRBV6-6	TRBJ1-3	.	.	CASSYGQAAGNTIYF	TGTGCCAGCAGTTACGGGCAAGCCGCTGGAAACACCATATATTTT
TRBV7-3	TRBJ2-6	.	.	CASSRNSRLQSRANVLTF	TGTGCCAGCAGCAGAAACTCACGCTTACAAAGTCGGGCCAACGTCCTGACTTTC